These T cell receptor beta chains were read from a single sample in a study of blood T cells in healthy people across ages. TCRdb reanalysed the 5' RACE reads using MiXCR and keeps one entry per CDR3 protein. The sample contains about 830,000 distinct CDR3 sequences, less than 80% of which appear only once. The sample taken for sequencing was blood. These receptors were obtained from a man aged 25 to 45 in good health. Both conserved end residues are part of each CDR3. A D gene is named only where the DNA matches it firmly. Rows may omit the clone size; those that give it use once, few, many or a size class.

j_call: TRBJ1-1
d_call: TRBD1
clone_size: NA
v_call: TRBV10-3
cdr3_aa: CATGTGGVRTEAFF
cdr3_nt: TGTGCCACCGGGACAGGGGGCGTCAGGACTGAAGCTTTCTTT

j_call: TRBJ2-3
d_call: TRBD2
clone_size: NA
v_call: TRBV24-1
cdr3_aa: CATSEPTSGGGTDTQYF
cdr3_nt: TGTGCCACCAGTGAACCTACTAGCGGGGGCGGCACAGATACGCAGTATTTT

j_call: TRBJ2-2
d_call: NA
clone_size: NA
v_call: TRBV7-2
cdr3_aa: CASNGRVMSGELFF
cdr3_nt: TGTGCCAGCAACGGACGGGTTATGTCCGGGGAGCTGTTTTTT

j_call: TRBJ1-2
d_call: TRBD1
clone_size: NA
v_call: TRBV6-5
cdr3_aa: CASSWDRYNYGYTF
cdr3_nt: TGTGCCAGCAGCTGGGACAGATACAACTATGGCTACACCTTC

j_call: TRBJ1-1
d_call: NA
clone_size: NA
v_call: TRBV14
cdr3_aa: CASSSDTNQVVEAFF
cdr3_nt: TGTGCCAGCAGCTCCGACACAAACCAGGTGGTTGAAGCTTTCTTT

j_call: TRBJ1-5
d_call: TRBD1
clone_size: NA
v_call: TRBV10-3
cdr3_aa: CAISADRGGGNQPQHF
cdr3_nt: TGTGCCATCAGTGCCGACAGGGGGGGAGGCAATCAGCCCCAGCATTTT

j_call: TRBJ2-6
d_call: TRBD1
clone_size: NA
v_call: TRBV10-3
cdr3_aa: CAISTGESGANVLTF
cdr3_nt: TGTGCCATCAGTACAGGGGAATCTGGGGCCAACGTCCTGACTTTC

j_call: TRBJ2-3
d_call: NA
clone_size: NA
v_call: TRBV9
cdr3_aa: CASSVGLFSTGTQYF
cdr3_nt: TGTGCCAGCAGCGTAGGACTTTTTAGCACAGGTACGCAGTATTTT

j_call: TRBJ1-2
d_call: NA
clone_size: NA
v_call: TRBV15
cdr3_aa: CATSRKTGTHYGYTF
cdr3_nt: TGTGCCACCAGCAGAAAAACAGGTACCCACTATGGCTACACCTTC

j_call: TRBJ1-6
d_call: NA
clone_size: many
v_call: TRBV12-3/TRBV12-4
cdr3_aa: CASGDGQSPLHF
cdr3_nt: TGTGCCAGCGGGGACGGACAGTCACCCCTCCACTTT

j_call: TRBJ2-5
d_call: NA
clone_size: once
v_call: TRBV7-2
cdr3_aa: CASTQSAGSQETQYF
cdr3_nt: TGTGCCAGCACCCAGAGTGCGGGGTCGCAAGAGACCCAGTACTTC

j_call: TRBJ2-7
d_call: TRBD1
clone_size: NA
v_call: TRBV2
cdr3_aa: CASSDAGTGRINEQYF
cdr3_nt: TGTGCCAGCAGTGATGCTGGGACAGGTAGGATCAACGAGCAGTACTTC

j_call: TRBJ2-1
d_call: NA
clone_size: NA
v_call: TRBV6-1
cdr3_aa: CASSDPGPPNRVEFF
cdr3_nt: TGTGCCAGCAGTGACCCTGGACCTCCAAATAGGGTGGAGTTCTTC

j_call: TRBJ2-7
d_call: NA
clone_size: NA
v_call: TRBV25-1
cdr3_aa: CASRRGHGGDYEQYF
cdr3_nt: TGTGCCAGCAGAAGGGGTCACGGAGGGGACTACGAGCAGTACTTC

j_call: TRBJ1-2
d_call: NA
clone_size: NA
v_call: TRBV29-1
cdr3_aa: CSVGGTYGYTF
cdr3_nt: TGCAGCGTTGGGGGCACCTATGGCTACACCTTC

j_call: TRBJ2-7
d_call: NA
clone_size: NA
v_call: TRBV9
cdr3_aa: CASSPPDFAREVPYEQYF
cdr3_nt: TGTGCCAGCAGCCCCCCGGACTTTGCCAGGGAGGTTCCCTACGAGCAGTACTTC

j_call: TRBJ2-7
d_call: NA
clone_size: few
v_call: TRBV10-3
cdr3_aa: CAISESTFQYEQYF
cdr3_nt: TGTGCCATCAGTGAGTCGACATTCCAGTACGAGCAGTACTTC

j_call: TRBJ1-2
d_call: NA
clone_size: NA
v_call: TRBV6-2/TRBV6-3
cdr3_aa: CASSLLRDTPNYGYTF
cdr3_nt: TGTGCCAGCAGTCTCCTCCGGGACACACCAAACTATGGCTACACCTTC

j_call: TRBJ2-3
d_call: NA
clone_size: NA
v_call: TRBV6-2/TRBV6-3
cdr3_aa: CASSLGAGQYF
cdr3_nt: TGTGCCAGCAGTTTGGGAGCGGGCCAGTATTTT

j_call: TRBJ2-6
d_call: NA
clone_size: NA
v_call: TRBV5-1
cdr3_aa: CASSLMAGHSGANVLTF
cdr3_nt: TGCGCCAGCAGCTTGATGGCAGGACACTCTGGGGCCAACGTCCTGACTTTC

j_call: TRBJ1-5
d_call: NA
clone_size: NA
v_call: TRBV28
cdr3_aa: CASSRPSTGNQPQHF
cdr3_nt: TGTGCCAGCAGTCGGCCCTCAACAGGGAATCAGCCCCAGCATTTT

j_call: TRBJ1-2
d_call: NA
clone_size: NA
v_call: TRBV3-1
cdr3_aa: CASSQEVSYGYTF
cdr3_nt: TGTGCCAGCAGCCAAGAGGTATCCTATGGCTACACCTTC

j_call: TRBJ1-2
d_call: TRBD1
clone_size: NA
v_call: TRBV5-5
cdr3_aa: CASSRQGASNYGYTF
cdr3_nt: TGTGCCAGCAGCAGACAGGGGGCGAGTAACTATGGCTACACCTTC

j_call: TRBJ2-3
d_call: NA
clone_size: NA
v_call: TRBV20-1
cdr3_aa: CSASRQSTDTQYF
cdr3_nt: TGCAGTGCTAGTCGACAGAGCACAGATACGCAGTATTTT

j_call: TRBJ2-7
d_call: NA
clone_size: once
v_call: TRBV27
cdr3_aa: CASSYEQGPYEQYF
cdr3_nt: TGTGCCAGCAGTTACGAACAGGGACCCTACGAGCAGTACTTC

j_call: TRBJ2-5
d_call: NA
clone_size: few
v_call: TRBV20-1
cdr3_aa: CSARVDAAQETQYF
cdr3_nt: TGCAGTGCTAGAGTGGATGCGGCTCAAGAGACCCAGTACTTC

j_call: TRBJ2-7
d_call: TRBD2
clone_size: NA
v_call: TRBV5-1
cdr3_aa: CASSTAGGPSYEQYF
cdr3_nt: TGCGCCAGCAGCACCGCGGGGGGCCCTAGCTACGAGCAGTACTTC

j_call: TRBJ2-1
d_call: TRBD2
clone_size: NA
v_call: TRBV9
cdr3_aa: CASSVGASGTYNEQFF
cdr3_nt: TGTGCCAGCAGCGTAGGGGCTAGCGGGACTTACAATGAGCAGTTCTTC

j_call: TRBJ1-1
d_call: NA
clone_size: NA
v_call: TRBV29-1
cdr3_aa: CSVVTPEAFF
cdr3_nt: TGCAGCGTTGTGACTCCTGAAGCTTTCTTT

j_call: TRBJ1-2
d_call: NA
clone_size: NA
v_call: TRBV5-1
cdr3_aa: CASSGGERSSEGYTF
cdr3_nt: TGCGCCAGCAGCGGGGGGGAGAGATCCTCGGAGGGCTACACCTTC

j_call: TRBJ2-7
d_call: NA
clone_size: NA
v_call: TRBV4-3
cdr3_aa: CASSQDSSGDEQYF
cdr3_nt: TGCGCCAGCAGCCAAGATTCCTCGGGGGACGAGCAGTACTTC

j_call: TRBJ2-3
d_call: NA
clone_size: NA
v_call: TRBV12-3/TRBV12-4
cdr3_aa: CASSLGGHQTDTQYF
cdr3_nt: TGTGCCAGCAGTTTAGGGGGACACCAGACAGATACGCAGTATTTT

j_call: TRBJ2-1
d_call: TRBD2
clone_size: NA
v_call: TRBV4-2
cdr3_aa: CASSSERGVYNEQFF
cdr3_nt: TGTGCCAGCAGCTCCGAGCGGGGGGTTTACAATGAGCAGTTCTTC

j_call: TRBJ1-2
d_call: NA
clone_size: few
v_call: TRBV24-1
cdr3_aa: CATSDWSANYGYTF
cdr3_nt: TGTGCCACCAGTGATTGGAGTGCTAACTATGGCTACACCTTC

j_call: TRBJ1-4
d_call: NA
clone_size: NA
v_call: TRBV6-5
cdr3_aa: CASSYSAATNEKLFF
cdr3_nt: TGTGCCAGCAGTTACTCGGCAGCAACTAATGAAAAACTGTTTTTT

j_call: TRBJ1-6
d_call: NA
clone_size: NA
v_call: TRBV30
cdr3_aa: CAWMVKSPLHF
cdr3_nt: TGTGCCTGGATGGTCAAATCACCCCTCCACTTT

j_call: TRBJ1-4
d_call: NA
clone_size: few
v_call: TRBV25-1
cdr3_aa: CASSKNPYGDRLNEKLFF
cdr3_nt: TGTGCCAGCAGTAAAAACCCATATGGCGACAGGCTTAATGAAAAACTGTTTTTT

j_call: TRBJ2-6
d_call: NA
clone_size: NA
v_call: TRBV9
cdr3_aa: CASSVAPEANVLTF
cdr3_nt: TGTGCCAGCAGCGTAGCCCCGGAGGCCAACGTCCTGACTTTC

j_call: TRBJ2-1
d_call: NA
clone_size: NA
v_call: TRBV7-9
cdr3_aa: CASSLDRQDEFF
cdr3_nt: TGTGCCAGCAGCTTAGATCGACAGGATGAGTTCTTC

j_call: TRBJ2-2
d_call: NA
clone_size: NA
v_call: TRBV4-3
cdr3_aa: CASSQEENTGELFF
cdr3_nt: TGCGCCAGCAGCCAAGAAGAGAATACCGGGGAGCTGTTTTTT

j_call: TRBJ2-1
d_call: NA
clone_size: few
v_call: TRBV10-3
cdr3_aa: CATEDGTTAVSEQFF
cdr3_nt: TGTGCCACCGAGGATGGGACCACAGCAGTAAGTGAGCAGTTCTTC

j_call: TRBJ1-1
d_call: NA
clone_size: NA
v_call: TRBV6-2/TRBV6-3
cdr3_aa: CASSPDDGNTEAFF
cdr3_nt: TGTGCCAGCAGCCCTGATGACGGGAACACTGAAGCTTTCTTT

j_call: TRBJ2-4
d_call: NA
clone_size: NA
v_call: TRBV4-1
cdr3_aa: CASSQDLRGAKNIQYF
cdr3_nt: TGCGCCAGCAGCCAAGATTTGAGAGGAGCCAAAAACATTCAGTACTTC

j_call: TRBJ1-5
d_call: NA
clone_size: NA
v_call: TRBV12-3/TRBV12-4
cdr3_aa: CASSLSGLGNQPQHF
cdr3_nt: TGTGCCAGCAGTTTGTCGGGATTAGGGAATCAGCCCCAGCATTTT

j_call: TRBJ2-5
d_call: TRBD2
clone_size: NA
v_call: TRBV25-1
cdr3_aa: CATQRGVKVGEQYF
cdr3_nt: TGTGCCACCCAGCGGGGTGTCAAGGTGGGGGAGCAGTACTTC

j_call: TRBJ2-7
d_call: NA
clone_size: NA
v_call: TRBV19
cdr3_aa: CASSIETGKQYF
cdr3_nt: TGTGCCAGTAGTATAGAGACGGGTAAGCAGTACTTC

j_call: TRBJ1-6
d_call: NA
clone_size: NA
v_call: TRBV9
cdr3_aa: CASSGGGANSPLHF
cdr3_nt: TGTGCCAGCAGCGGGGGAGGGGCTAATTCACCCCTCCACTTT

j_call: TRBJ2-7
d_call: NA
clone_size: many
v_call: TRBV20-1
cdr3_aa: CSARESEGAYEQYF
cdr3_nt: TGCAGTGCTAGAGAATCGGAGGGGGCCTACGAGCAGTACTTC

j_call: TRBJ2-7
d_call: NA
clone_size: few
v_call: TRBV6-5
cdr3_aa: CASRPGSSYEQYF
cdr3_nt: TGTGCCAGCAGGCCGGGTAGCTCCTACGAGCAGTACTTC

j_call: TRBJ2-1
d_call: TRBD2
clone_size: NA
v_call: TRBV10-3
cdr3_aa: CAITQGTSGYNEQFF
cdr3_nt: TGTGCCATCACCCAAGGGACTAGCGGATACAATGAGCAGTTCTTC

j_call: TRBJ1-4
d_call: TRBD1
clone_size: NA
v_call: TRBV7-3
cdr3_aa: CASSLRGQGAPMNEKLFF
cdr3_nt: TGTGCCAGCAGCCTAAGGGGACAGGGGGCACCGATGAATGAAAAACTGTTTTTT

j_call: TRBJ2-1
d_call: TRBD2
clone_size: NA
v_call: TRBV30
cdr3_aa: CAHTSGSNNEQFF
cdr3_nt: TGTGCCCACACTAGCGGGTCTAACAATGAGCAGTTCTTC

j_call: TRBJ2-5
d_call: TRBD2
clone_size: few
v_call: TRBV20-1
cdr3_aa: CSARNSGGPQETQYF
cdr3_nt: TGCAGTGCTAGAAACAGCGGGGGCCCCCAAGAGACCCAGTACTTC

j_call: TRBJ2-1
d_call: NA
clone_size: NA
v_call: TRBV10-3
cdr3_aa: CAISGQGREDNEQFF
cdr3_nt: TGTGCCATCAGTGGACAGGGGCGGGAGGACAATGAGCAGTTCTTC

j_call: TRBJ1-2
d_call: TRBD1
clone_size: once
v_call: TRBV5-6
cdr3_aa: CASSRDRLWFGYTF
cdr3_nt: TGTGCCAGCAGCCGGGACAGACTCTGGTTTGGCTACACCTTC